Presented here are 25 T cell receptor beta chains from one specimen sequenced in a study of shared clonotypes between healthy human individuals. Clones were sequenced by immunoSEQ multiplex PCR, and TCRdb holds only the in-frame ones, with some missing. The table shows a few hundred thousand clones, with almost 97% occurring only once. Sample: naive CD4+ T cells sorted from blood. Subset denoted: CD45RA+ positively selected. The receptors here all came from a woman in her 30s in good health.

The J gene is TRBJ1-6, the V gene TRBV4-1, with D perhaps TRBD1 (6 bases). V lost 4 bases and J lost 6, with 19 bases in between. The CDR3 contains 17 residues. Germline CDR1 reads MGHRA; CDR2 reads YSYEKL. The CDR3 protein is CASSREPLGGLNSPLHF. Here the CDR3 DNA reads TGCGCCAGCAGCCGAGAGCCCCTCGGGGGCCTTAATTCACCCCTCCACTTT.

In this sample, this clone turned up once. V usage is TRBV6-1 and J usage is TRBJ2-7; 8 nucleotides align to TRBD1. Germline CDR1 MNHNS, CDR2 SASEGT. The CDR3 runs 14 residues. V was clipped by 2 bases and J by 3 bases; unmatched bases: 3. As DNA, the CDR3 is TGTGCCAGCAGTGAAAGGGACAGGAACTACGAGCAGTACTTC. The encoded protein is CASSERDRNYEQYF.

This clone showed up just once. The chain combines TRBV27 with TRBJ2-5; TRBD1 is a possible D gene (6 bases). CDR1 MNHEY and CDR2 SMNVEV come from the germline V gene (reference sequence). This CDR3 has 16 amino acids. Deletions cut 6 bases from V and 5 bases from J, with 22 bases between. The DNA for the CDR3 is TGTGCCAGCAGCCCACATCGGGGCAGGGGACGGGAGACCCAGTACTTC. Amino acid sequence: CASSPHRGRGRETQYF.

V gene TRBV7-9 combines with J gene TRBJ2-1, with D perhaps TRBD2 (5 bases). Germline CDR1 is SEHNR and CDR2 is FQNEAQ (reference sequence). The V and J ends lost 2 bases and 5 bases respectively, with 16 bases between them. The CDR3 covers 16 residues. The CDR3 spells CASSLKAEPGNNEQFF. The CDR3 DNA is TGTGCCAGCAGCTTAAAAGCGGAGCCTGGCAACAATGAGCAGTTCTTC.

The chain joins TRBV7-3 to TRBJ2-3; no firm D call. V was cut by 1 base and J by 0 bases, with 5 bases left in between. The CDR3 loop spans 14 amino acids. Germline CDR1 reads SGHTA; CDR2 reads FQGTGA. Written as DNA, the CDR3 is TGTGCCAGCAGCTTAAAGGCTAGCACAGATACGCAGTATTTT. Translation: CASSLKASTDTQYF.

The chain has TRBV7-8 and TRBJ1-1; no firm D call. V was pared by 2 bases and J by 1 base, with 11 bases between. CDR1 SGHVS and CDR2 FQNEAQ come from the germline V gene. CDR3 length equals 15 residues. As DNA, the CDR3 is TGTGCCAGCAGCTTACGGGGAAGAGGGAACACTGAAGCTTTCTTT. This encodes CASSLRGRGNTEAFF.

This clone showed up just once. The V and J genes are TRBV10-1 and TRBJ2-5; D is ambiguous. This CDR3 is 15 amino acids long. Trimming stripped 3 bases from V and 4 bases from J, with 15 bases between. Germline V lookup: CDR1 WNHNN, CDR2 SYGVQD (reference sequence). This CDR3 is CASSDSRRPGETQYF. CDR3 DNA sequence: TGCGCCAGCAGTGACTCTAGGCGTCCGGGAGAGACCCAGTACTTC.

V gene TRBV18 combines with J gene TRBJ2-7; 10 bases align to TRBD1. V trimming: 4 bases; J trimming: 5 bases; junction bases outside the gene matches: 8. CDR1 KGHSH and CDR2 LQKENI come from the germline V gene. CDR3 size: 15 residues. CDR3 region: CASSRDGTGAHEQYF. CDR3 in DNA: TGTGCCAGCTCACGCGATGGGACAGGGGCGCACGAGCAGTACTTC.

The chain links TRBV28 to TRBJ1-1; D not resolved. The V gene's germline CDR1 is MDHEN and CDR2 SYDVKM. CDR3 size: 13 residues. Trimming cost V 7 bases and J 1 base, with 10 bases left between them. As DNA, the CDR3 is TGTGCCAGCATTCCGGGGAAGAACACTGAAGCTTTCTTT. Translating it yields CASIPGKNTEAFF.

The CDR3 nucleotides read TGTGCCAGCAGCTTCACGGATACCCAAGAGACCCAGTACTTC. Translating gives CASSFTDTQETQYF. The rearrangement uses TRBV4-2 and TRBJ2-5; D remains unclear. CDR1 and CDR2 from the germline V gene are LGHNA and YNFKEQ. This CDR3 region has 14 residues. Trimming shortened V by 5 bases and J by 1 base, and 11 bases separated the two germline ends.

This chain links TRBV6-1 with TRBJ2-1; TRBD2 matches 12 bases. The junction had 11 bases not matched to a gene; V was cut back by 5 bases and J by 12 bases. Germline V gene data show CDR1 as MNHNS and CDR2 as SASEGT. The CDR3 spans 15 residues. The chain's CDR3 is CASSHEGASGRAQFF. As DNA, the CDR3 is TGTGCCAGCAGTCATGAGGGGGCTAGCGGGAGGGCGCAGTTCTTC.

In nucleotides, the CDR3 is TGCGCCAGCAGTCATACCTCGGAGCCGAGCTACGAGCAGTACTTC. Its protein product is CASSHTSEPSYEQYF. This chain uses TRBV23-1 with TRBJ2-7; D not resolved. TRBV23-1 is classed as an ORF, of uncertain function. The CDR3 runs to 15 residues. Trimming stripped 3 bases from V and 3 bases from J, with 15 bases between.

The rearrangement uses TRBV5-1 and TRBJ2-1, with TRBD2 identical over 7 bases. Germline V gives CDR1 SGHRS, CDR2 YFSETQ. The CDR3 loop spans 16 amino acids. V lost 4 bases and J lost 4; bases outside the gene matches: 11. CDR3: CASSPRLAGPYNEQFF. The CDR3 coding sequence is TGCGCCAGCAGCCCCAGACTAGCCGGACCTTACAATGAGCAGTTCTTC.

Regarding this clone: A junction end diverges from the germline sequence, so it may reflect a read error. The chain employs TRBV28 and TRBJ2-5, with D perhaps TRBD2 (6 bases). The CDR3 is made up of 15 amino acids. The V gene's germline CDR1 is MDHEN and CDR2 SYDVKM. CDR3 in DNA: TGTGCCAGCAATTTAGTAGCGGCCGCGGGGGAGACCCAGTACTTC. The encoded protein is CASNLVAAAGETQYF.

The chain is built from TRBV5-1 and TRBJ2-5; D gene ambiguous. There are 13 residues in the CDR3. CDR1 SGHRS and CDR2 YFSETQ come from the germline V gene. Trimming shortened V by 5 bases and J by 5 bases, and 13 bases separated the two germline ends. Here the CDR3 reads CASRQGAWETQYF. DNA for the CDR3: TGCGCCAGCAGGCAAGGTGCGTGGGAGACCCAGTACTTC.

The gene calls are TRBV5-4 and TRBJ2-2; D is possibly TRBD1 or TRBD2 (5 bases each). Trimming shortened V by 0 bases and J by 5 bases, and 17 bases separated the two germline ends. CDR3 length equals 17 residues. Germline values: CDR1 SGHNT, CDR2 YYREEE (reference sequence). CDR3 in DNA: TGTGCCAGCAGCTTGGGGGGACGGGCCGGGGAGACCGGGGAGCTGTTTTTT. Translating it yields CASSLGGRAGETGELFF. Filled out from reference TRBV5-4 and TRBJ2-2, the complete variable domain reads ETGVTQSPTHLIKTRGQQVTLRCSSQSGHNTVSWYQQALGQGPQFIFQYYREEENGRGNFPPRFSGLQFPNYSSELNVNALELDDSALYLCASSLGGRAGETGELFFGEGSRLTVL.

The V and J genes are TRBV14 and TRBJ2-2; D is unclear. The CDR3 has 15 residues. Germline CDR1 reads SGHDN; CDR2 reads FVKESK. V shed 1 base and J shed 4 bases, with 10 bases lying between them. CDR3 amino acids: CASSQVSGVTGELFF. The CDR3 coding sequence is TGTGCCAGCAGCCAAGTCTCAGGAGTCACCGGGGAGCTGTTTTTT.

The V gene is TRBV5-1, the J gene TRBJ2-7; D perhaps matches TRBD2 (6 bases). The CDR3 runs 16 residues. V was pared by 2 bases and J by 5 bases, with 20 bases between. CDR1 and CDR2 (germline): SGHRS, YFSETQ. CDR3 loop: CASSLAGTPLDHEQYF. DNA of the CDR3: TGCGCCAGCAGCTTAGCCGGGACTCCACTGGACCACGAGCAGTACTTC.

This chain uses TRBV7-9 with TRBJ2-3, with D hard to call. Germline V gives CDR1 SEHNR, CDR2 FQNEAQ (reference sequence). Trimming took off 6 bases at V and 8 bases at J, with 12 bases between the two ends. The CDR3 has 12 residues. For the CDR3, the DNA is TGTGCCAGCAGGGCACAGACCCCTACGCAGTATTTT. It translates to CASRAQTPTQYF. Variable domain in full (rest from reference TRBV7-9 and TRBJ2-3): DTGVSQNPRHKITKRGQNVTFRCDPISEHNRLYWYRQTLGQGPEFLTYFQNEAQLEKSRLLSDRFSAERPKGSFSTLEIQRTEQGDSAMYLCASRAQTPTQYFGPGTRLTVL.

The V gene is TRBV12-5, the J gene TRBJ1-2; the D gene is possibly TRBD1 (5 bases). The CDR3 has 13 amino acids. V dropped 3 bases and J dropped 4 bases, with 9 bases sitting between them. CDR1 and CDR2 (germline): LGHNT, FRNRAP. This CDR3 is CASGFDSFYGYTF. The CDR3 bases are TGTGCTAGTGGTTTTGACAGCTTCTATGGCTACACCTTC.

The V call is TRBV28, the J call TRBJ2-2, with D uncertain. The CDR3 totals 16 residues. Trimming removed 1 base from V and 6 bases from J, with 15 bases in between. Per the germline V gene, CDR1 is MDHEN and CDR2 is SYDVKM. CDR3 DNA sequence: TGTGCCAGCAGTTTATTGGCCCCAACTATAGCCGGGGAGCTGTTTTTT. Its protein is CASSLLAPTIAGELFF.

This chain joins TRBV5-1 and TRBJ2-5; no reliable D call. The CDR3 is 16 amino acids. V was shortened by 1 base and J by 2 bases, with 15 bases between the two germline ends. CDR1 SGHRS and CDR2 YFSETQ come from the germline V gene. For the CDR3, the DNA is TGCGCCAGCAGCTTGTCAAACAGCAACCTACAAGAGACCCAGTACTTC. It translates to CASSLSNSNLQETQYF. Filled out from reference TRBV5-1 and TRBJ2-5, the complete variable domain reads KAGVTQTPRYLIKTRGQQVTLSCSPISGHRSVSWYQQTPGQGLQFLFEYFSETQRNKGNFPGRFSGRQFSNSRSEMNVSTLELGDSALYLCASSLSNSNLQETQYFGPGTRLLVL.

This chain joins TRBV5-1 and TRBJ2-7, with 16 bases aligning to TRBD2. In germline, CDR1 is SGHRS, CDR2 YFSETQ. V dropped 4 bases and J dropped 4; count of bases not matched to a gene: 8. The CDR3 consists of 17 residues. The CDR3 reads CASSGGLAGGPSYEQYF. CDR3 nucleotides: TGCGCCAGCAGCGGGGGACTAGCGGGAGGGCCCTCATACGAGCAGTACTTC.

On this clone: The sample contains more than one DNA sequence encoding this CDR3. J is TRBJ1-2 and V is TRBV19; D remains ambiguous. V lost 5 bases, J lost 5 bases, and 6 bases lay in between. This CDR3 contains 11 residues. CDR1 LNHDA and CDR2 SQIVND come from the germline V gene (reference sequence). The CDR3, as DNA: TGTGCCAGTAGTTCCCCTTATGGCTACACCTTC. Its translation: CASSSPYGYTF. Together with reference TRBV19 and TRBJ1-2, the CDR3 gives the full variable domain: DGGITQSPKYLFRKEGQNVTLSCEQNLNHDAMYWYRQDPGQGLRLIYYSQIVNDFQKGDIAEGYSVSREKKESFPLTVTSAQKNPTAFYLCASSSPYGYTFGSGTRLTVV.

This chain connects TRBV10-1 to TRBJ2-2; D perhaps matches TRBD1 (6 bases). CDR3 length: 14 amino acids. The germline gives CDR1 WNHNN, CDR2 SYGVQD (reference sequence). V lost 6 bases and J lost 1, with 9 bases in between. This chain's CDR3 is CASRPGQNTGELFF. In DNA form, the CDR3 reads TGCGCCAGCAGACCGGGACAGAACACCGGGGAGCTGTTTTTT.